The entry that follows covers one T cell receptor beta chain sequence. Only in-frame clones appear in the TCRdb table, and some are missing; sequencing was by immunoSEQ multiplex PCR. The table lists 96,000 or so clones, 90% to 95% of them singletons. J lost 3 bases, V lost 2 bases, and 4 bases had no gene match. The CDR3 contains 16 residues. In germline, CDR1 is MGHRA, CDR2 YSYEKL. Time point indicated: cycle 4 day 1 (C4D1), after more than 5 weeks of nivolumab. Every patient was affected by relapse after autologous stem cell transplantation, while exposure to brentuximab vedotin was not uniform. The data stem from a study of PD-1 blockade in classical Hodgkin lymphoma.

The rearrangement links TRBV4-1 to TRBJ2-2; TRBD2 matches 9 bases. This clonotype was sampled from a human donor with classical Hodgkin lymphoma. The specimen was peripheral blood mononuclear cells (PBMCs), collected before the fourth cycle of nivolumab. This CDR3 is CASSQRTSVDTGELFF. CDR3 bases: TGCGCCAGCAGCCAAAGGACTAGCGTGGACACCGGGGAGCTGTTTTTT.